The 21 T cell receptor beta chains below all came from one sample that was sequenced in a study of a mutant IDH1 vaccine in newly diagnosed glioma. Time point given: week 11, during vaccination. Vaccine doses each comprised 300 ug of mutant IDH1 20-mer peptide, with topical imiquimod. Here immunoSEQ multiplex PCR was the method, and the copy in TCRdb shows in-frame clones only, minus some. The sample holds approximately 110,000 clones; approximately 87% are singletons and the top ten take 0.5% to 0.65%. No antigen is known for these receptors. Here the sequenced sample was PBMCs, taken from a glioma patient whose treatment included an IDH1 peptide vaccine. These receptors all stem from a woman aged 45-59 years with glioma.

V and J are TRBV5-1 and TRBJ1-4; no firm D call. Germline lookup yields CDR1 SGHRS and CDR2 YFSETQ. Trimming took 4 bases from V and 6 from J, leaving 16 bases between them. This CDR3 has 15 amino acids. The CDR3 DNA reads TGCGCCAGCAGCCTGCAGACTGACGGGCATGAAAAACTGTTTTTT. Its protein product is CASSLQTDGHEKLFF.

The gene calls are TRBV30 and TRBJ1-1; 7 nucleotides match TRBD1. V dropped 0 bases and J dropped 3; count of bases not matched to a gene: 16. The length of the CDR3 is 18 residues. Germline-derived CDR1 and CDR2 are GTSNPN and SVGIG (reference sequence). CDR3: CAWSVSGGRGREDTEAFF. The CDR3, as DNA: TGTGCCTGGAGTGTAAGCGGCGGGAGGGGGCGCGAGGACACTGAAGCTTTCTTT.

The J gene is TRBJ2-3, the V gene TRBV27; the match to TRBD2 covers 9 bases. Germline CDR1 reads MNHEY; CDR2 reads SMNVEV (reference sequence). Trimming at V came to 2 bases and at J to 3 bases, leaving 6 bases not matched to a gene. The CDR3 is made up of 16 amino acids. The CDR3 spells CASSLLASGTTDTQYF. DNA of the CDR3: TGTGCCAGCAGTTTACTGGCTAGCGGGACTACAGATACGCAGTATTTT.

On this clone: Other DNA sequences in this sample translate to the same CDR3. The chain couples TRBV9 to TRBJ2-3; tentative D call: TRBD2 (5 bases). The CDR3 covers 13 residues. Germline loops: CDR1 SGDLS, CDR2 YYNGEE. V was cut by 2 bases and J by 3 bases, with 7 bases left in between. The CDR3 nucleotides read TGTGCCAGCAGCGTTGGCGGGACAGATACGCAGTATTTT. Amino acid sequence: CASSVGGTDTQYF. The whole variable domain, filled in from reference TRBV9 and TRBJ2-3, reads DSGVTQTPKHLITATGQRVTLRCSPRSGDLSVYWYQQSLDQGLQFLIQYYNGEERAKGNILERFSAQQFPDLHSELNLSSLELGDSALYFCASSVGGTDTQYFGPGTRLTVL.

V gene TRBV7-9 combines with J gene TRBJ1-1; D is possibly TRBD1 (5 bases). V was shortened by 1 base and J by 6 bases, with 15 bases between the two germline ends. This CDR3 has 15 residues. Per the germline V gene, CDR1 is SEHNR and CDR2 is FQNEAQ (reference sequence). CDR3 sequence (DNA): TGTGCCAGCAGCTTAGTGGGGTCAGGGAATCCTGAAGCTTTCTTT. It specifies CASSLVGSGNPEAFF. Full variable domain (remainder filled in from reference TRBV7-9 and TRBJ1-1): DTGVSQNPRHKITKRGQNVTFRCDPISEHNRLYWYRQTLGQGPEFLTYFQNEAQLEKSRLLSDRFSAERPKGSFSTLEIQRTEQGDSAMYLCASSLVGSGNPEAFFGQGTRLTVV.

V and J are TRBV30 and TRBJ1-2, with D maybe TRBD1 (5 bases). V lost 0 bases, J lost 4 bases, and 12 bases lay in between. Germline loops: CDR1 GTSNPN, CDR2 SVGIG (reference sequence). This CDR3 contains 14 residues. The CDR3 region has the DNA TGTGCCTGGAGTGTTCTAGGGGCCCTCTATGGCTACACCTTC. It translates to CAWSVLGALYGYTF.

The rearrangement joins TRBV7-9 to TRBJ2-1; D gene ambiguous. The CDR3 runs 16 residues. Per the germline V gene, CDR1 is SEHNR and CDR2 is FQNEAQ (reference sequence). Trimming pared 0 bases from V and 6 bases from J, leaving 15 bases between. The CDR3 loop is CASSLAGSQYRNEQFF. The CDR3 DNA reads as TGTGCCAGCAGCTTAGCGGGCTCCCAATATCGCAATGAGCAGTTCTTC.

This chain uses TRBV5-6 with TRBJ2-1; no reliable D call. The germline V and J ends were trimmed by 0 bases and 7 bases, with 5 bases remaining between them. There are 12 residues in the CDR3. In germline, CDR1 is SGHDT, CDR2 YYEEEE. The CDR3 region is CASSLGLNEQFF. DNA for the CDR3: TGTGCCAGCAGCTTGGGCCTTAATGAGCAGTTCTTC.

The chain carries TRBV29-1 and TRBJ1-2, with a possible D match to TRBD1 (5 bases). Trimming removed 3 bases from V and 4 bases from J, with 9 bases in between. The CDR3 is 12 residues long. CDR1 SQVTM and CDR2 ANQGSEA come from the germline V gene. CDR3 residues: CSVEPGTYGYTF. CDR3 bases: TGCAGCGTTGAGCCAGGGACCTATGGCTACACCTTC.

The chain is built from TRBV28 and TRBJ2-1; weak D call: TRBD1 (5 bases). The CDR3 has 13 amino acids. Germline lookup yields CDR1 MDHEN and CDR2 SYDVKM. Trimming removed 8 bases at V and 0 bases at J, with 8 bases between. CDR3 amino acids: CASGRGSYNEQFF. The DNA of the CDR3 is TGTGCCAGCGGAAGGGGCTCCTACAATGAGCAGTTCTTC.

The chain couples TRBV9 to TRBJ2-7; tentatively, D is TRBD1 or TRBD2 (5 bases each). V lost 0 bases to trimming and J lost 2 bases, with 12 bases between them. The germline V gene encodes CDR1 SGDLS and CDR2 YYNGEE. CDR3 length: 15 residues. CDR3: CASSVAGGITYEQYF. In DNA, the CDR3 is TGTGCCAGCAGCGTAGCTGGGGGTATCACCTACGAGCAGTACTTC.

The V and J genes are TRBV7-9 and TRBJ2-7, with D possibly matching TRBD2 (6 bases). Germline V CDR1 and CDR2: SEHNR, FQNEAQ (reference sequence). The V end lost 5 bases, the J end lost 5 bases, and 16 bases lay between the germline ends. The CDR3 sequence is 14 residues long. The CDR3 reads CASSLSTGVDEQYF. As DNA, the CDR3 is TGTGCCAGCAGCCTGTCGACGGGAGTGGACGAGCAGTACTTC.

This clone occurred once. J is TRBJ2-1 and V is TRBV7-2; D could derive from TRBD1 or TRBD2 (5 bases each). The CDR3 is made up of 16 amino acids. Deletions cut 2 bases from V and 6 bases from J, with 17 bases between. Germline V lookup: CDR1 SGHTA, CDR2 FQGNSA. Here the CDR3 DNA reads TGTGCCAGCAGCTTAAGCATCGGGGCCCAGTCCAATGAGCAGTTCTTC. Its translation is CASSLSIGAQSNEQFF.

This chain joins TRBV5-1 and TRBJ1-1, with a possible D match to TRBD1 (6 bases). Per germline, CDR1 SGHRS and CDR2 YFSETQ. This CDR3 is 16 amino acids long. V dropped 3 bases and J dropped 4 bases, with 19 bases sitting between them. The CDR3 coding sequence is TGCGCCAGCAGCTCTGGGGACAAGTTGCGGTCCACTGAAGCTTTCTTT. Translation gives CASSSGDKLRSTEAFF.

This rearrangement joins TRBV6-6 to TRBJ2-7; D not certain. This CDR3 has 14 residues. V shed 0 bases and J shed 6 bases, with 12 bases lying between them. Germline CDR1 MNHNY, CDR2 SVGAGI (reference sequence). In DNA, the CDR3 is TGTGCCAGCAGTTACTCCGCCTCCGGGCCCGAGCAGTACTTC. It codes for CASSYSASGPEQYF.

The chain joins TRBV5-4 to TRBJ1-3, with TRBD1 as a possible D gene (6 bases). CDR3 length: 17 amino acids. Trimming removed 2 bases at V and 2 bases at J, with 17 bases between. The germline V gene has CDR1 SGHNT and CDR2 YYREEE (reference sequence). The CDR3 bases are TGTGCCAGCAGCTTTTCCAGGGGCTCGGTGACTGGAAACACCATATATTTT. It codes for CASSFSRGSVTGNTIYF.

This chain uses TRBV28 with TRBJ1-5; tentatively, D is TRBD1 (6 bases). Germline V CDR1 and CDR2: MDHEN, SYDVKM. Trimming pared 5 bases from V and 5 bases from J, leaving 28 bases between. This CDR3 has 19 amino acids. Here the CDR3 reads CASSPIILTPRRQDQPQHF. In DNA, the CDR3 is TGTGCCAGCAGTCCGATAATCCTTACCCCCCGGAGACAGGATCAGCCCCAGCATTTT.

The CDR3 sequence is CASSDPPRVDGYTF. The CDR3 DNA sequence: TGTGCCAGCAGTGACCCCCCCAGGGTCGATGGCTACACCTTC. J is TRBJ1-2 and V is TRBV6-5; D possibly corresponds to TRBD1 (5 bases). Germline CDR1 reads MNHEY; CDR2 reads SVGAGI. This CDR3 is 14 amino acids long. Trimming took off 5 bases at V and 6 bases at J, with 16 bases between the two ends.

The chain uses TRBV9 and TRBJ2-2; D remains unclear. The CDR3 extends over 15 amino acids. Trimming stripped 0 bases from V and 5 bases from J, with 11 bases between. Germline values: CDR1 SGDLS, CDR2 YYNGEE. CDR3 sequence (DNA): TGTGCCAGCAGCGTAGAGTGGCGCGATACCGGGGAGCTGTTTTTT. It is translated as CASSVEWRDTGELFF.

This sequence joins TRBV5-6 and TRBJ1-4; a weak D match, TRBD1 (6 bases). Germline loops: CDR1 SGHDT, CDR2 YYEEEE. CDR3 length: 16 residues. Between the trimmed V and J ends, which lost 4 bases and 4 bases, there was a span of 17 bases. The DNA for the CDR3 is TGTGCCAGCAGCCCTTTGGGCAGGGGTGATAATGAAAAACTGTTTTTT. Protein sequence: CASSPLGRGDNEKLFF.

The chain is built from TRBV5-4 and TRBJ2-3; D gene unclear. V lost 5 bases and J lost 6, with 13 bases in between. Germline CDR1 and CDR2: SGHNT and YYREEE (reference sequence). The CDR3 runs to 13 residues. The CDR3 sequence: CASRRSPGDTQYF. CDR3 in DNA: TGTGCCAGCAGGCGTAGTCCCGGGGATACGCAGTATTTT. Drawing the rest from reference TRBV5-4 and TRBJ2-3, the complete variable domain is ETGVTQSPTHLIKTRGQQVTLRCSSQSGHNTVSWYQQALGQGPQFIFQYYREEENGRGNFPPRFSGLQFPNYSSELNVNALELDDSALYLCASRRSPGDTQYFGPGTRLTVL.